The source of this T cell receptor (beta chain) is a study of cytomegalovirus exposure and HLA in healthy donors. The wider study: Inside one of the first data releases sat around 80 million unique TCRs taken from HLA-typed donors. Study-wide results and limits: The authors enumerated over 150 TCR beta chains as linked to cytomegalovirus. About 87% or about 30% of the time was how often most TCR beta V segments were productive, according to an earlier analysis. Reportedly, a later analysis found an Asian-associated ancestry cluster had fewer N-insertions than the roughly 630-donor mean.

Researchers ran the PCR with 60 Vbeta and 13 Jbeta primers. Repertoires were generated with immunoSEQ multiplex PCR, while TCRdb's copy carries only in-frame clones and drops some. The table includes approximately 220,000 clones, roughly 79% detected once. Comment on this clone: Antigen specificity is unknown.

V was clipped by 4 bases and J by 10 bases; unmatched bases: 6. The germline CDR1 and CDR2 sequences are KGHSH and LQKENI. The CDR3 is 14 residues long. This sequence was found in a male donor in good health and CMV-seronegative. The chain links TRBV18 to TRBJ1-6, with 8 bases lining up with TRBD1. Sequenced sample: PBMCs. CDR3 nucleotides: TGTGCCAGCTCACAAGACAGGGGTCGGTCACCCCTCCACTTT. Translating gives CASSQDRGRSPLHF.